These T cell receptor beta chains were read from a single sample in a study of cytomegalovirus exposure and HLA in healthy donors. Libraries were prepared by immunoSEQ multiplex PCR; TCRdb keeps only in-frame clonotypes and omits some of them. The sample records about 120,000 clones, around 95% being singletons. The sequenced material came from PBMCs. The receptors were gathered from a man between 18 and 29 years old in good health and CMV-seronegative. Both conserved end residues are part of each CDR3. A D gene is named only where the DNA matches it firmly. Expanded clones are given a class, and other clones once, few, many or no size at all.

TGTGCCAGCAGCCTGACAGGTTGGAACACTGAAGCTTTCTTT | CASSLTGWNTEAFF | TRBJ1-1 | - | - | TRBV5-8
TGTGCCAGCAGTTACGGTGGGGGGGGGCTAACAGATACGCAGTATTTT | CASSYGGGGLTDTQYF | TRBJ2-3 | - | - | TRBV6-6
TGTGCCAGCAGTTTACCTAGCGGGAGTGGGACAGATACGCAGTATTTT | CASSLPSGSGTDTQYF | TRBJ2-3 | TRBD2 | - | TRBV27
TGTGCCAGCACCTGGACTAGCGGGGCGTTGGGTTACAATGAGCAGTTCTTC | CASTWTSGALGYNEQFF | TRBJ2-1 | TRBD2 | - | TRBV5-4
TGCGCCAGCAGCATTGGACAGGGAAATGAAAAACTGTTTTTT | CASSIGQGNEKLFF | TRBJ1-4 | TRBD1 | - | TRBV5-1
TGCGCCAGCAGCCAGGCGGGGTCGTACGAGCAGTACTTC | CASSQAGSYEQYF | TRBJ2-7 | - | - | TRBV4-3
TGTGCCAGCAGCTTAACCCCAGGCCTCTACACCTTC | CASSLTPGLYTF | TRBJ1-2 | - | few | TRBV7-9
TGTGCCAGCAGCTGGGTAGGGGGAACGAACACCGGGGAGCTGTTTTTT | CASSWVGGTNTGELFF | TRBJ2-2 | - | once | TRBV5-8
TGCGCCAGCAGCCAACTAGGGACAGGGGGCGCGGGTGGCTACACCTTC | CASSQLGTGGAGGYTF | TRBJ1-2 | TRBD1 | - | TRBV4-3
TGTGCCAGCAGTTTGGAGGGGACCTATGGCTACACCTTC | CASSLEGTYGYTF | TRBJ1-2 | - | - | TRBV27
TGTGCCAGCAGTTCGACAGGGGGCTACGAGCAGTACTTC | CASSSTGGYEQYF | TRBJ2-7 | TRBD1 | - | TRBV6-5